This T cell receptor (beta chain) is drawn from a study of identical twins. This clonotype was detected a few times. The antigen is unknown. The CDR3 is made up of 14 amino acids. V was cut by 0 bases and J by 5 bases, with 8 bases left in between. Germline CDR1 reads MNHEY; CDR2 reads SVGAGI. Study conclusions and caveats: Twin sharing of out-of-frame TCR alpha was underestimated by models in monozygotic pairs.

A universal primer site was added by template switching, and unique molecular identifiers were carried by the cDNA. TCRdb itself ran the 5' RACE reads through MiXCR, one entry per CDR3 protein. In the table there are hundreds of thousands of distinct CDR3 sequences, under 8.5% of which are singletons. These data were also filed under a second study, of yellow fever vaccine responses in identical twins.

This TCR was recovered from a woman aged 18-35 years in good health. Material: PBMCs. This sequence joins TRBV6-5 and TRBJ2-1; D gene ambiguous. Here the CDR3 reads CASSYSVRNNEQFF. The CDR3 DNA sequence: TGTGCCAGCAGTTACTCGGTACGAAACAATGAGCAGTTCTTC.